This entry features one TCR beta chain sequence. The sample belongs to a study of blood T cell repertoires in COVID-19. The wider study: Sites across the United States, Italy and Spain contributed samples from acute and convalescent COVID-19.

The V gene's germline CDR1 is SQVTM and CDR2 ANQGSEA. CDR3 size: 12 residues. The V end was cut by 2 bases, the J end by 8 bases, with 12 bases between. In the authors' methods: It was from reference gene primer amplification that nucleated cell counts were estimated. Method: immunoSEQ multiplex PCR; TCRdb's copy keeps in-frame clones and lacks some. V, J and clone size reflect that table, while D and trimming were determined from the DNA. The table has 350,000 to 450,000 clones, roughly 90% seen once. Exposed enrollees had met someone with a PCR-confirmed or clinician-diagnosed COVID-19 case at some point within the 2 weeks before study entry.

This chain links TRBV29-1 with TRBJ1-2; no clear D. Specimen: PBMCs or T cells enriched from blood (not recorded which). This TCR derives from a woman in her 40s who had been exposed to COVID-19. CDR3 DNA: TGCAGCGTTGAATACCATGCGGCCGGCTACACCTTC. This codes for CSVEYHAAGYTF.